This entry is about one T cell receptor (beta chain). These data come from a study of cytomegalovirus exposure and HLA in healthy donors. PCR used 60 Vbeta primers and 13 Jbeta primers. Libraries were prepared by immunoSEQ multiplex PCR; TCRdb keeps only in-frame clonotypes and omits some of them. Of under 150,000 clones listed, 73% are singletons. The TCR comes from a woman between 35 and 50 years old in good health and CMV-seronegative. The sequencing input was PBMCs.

CDR3 region: CASSWGSAGELFF. CDR3 sequence (DNA): TGTGCCAGCAGCTGGGGTAGCGCCGGGGAGCTGTTTTTT. J is TRBJ2-2 and V is TRBV5-4; D might be TRBD2 (5 bases). This CDR3 has 13 amino acids. Germline CDR1 reads SGHNT; CDR2 reads YYREEE (reference sequence). Trimming removed 3 bases from V and 6 bases from J, with 9 bases in between. Filled out from reference TRBV5-4 and TRBJ2-2, the complete variable domain reads ETGVTQSPTHLIKTRGQQVTLRCSSQSGHNTVSWYQQALGQGPQFIFQYYREEENGRGNFPPRFSGLQFPNYSSELNVNALELDDSALYLCASSWGSAGELFFGEGSRLTVL.